This is a list of T cell receptor beta chains from one sample in a study of CD8 T cells in Susac syndrome. TCRdb re-called the immunoSEQ multiplex PCR reads with MiXCR, one entry per CDR3 protein. Among 200,000 or so distinct CDR3 sequences listed, roughly 94% were seen once. The sequencing input was CD8+ T cells from PBMCs. Receptor source: a human donor with Susac syndrome. CDR3s include the opening cysteine and the closing phenylalanine or tryptophan. A D gene is named only where the DNA matches it firmly. Clone size, where shown, is once, few, many, or a class for clones that have expanded.

D	size	V	J	CDR3	DNA
.	.	TRBV28	TRBJ2-5	CASSPSSPETQYF	TGTGCCAGCAGTCCTTCCTCCCCAGAGACCCAGTACTTC
TRBD2	.	TRBV5-4	TRBJ2-3	CASSYGLAGVTDTQYF	TGTGCCAGCAGCTACGGACTAGCGGGGGTCACAGATACGCAGTATTTT
.	once	TRBV6-1	TRBJ2-5	CASSESLQETQYF	TGTGCCAGCAGTGAATCGCTCCAGGAGACCCAGTACTTC
.	.	TRBV6-1	TRBJ1-1	CASSLGSTDMNTEAFF	TGTGCCAGCAGTCTGGGGTCAACTGACATGAACACTGAAGCTTTCTTT
TRBD2	.	TRBV9	TRBJ2-1	CASSSGTSGAGRDEQFF	TGTGCCAGCAGCTCCGGGACTAGCGGGGCGGGGAGGGACGAGCAGTTCTTC
.	once	TRBV7-9	TRBJ2-7	CASSFPLAREQYF	TGTGCCAGCAGCTTTCCACTAGCTCGCGAGCAGTACTTC
.	.	TRBV7-2	TRBJ2-3	CASSLATTSTDTQYF	TGTGCCAGCAGCTTAGCGACAACTAGCACAGATACGCAGTATTTT
TRBD1	.	TRBV15	TRBJ1-1	CATSREADRGFVTEAFF	TGTGCCACCAGCAGAGAAGCGGACAGGGGGTTTGTTACTGAAGCTTTCTTT
TRBD1	.	TRBV18	TRBJ1-2	CASSPGTGGPNYGYTF	TGTGCCAGCTCACCCGGGACAGGGGGCCCTAACTATGGCTACACCTTC
.	.	TRBV4-1	TRBJ2-2	CASSQGQTTGELFF	TGCGCCAGCAGCCAAGGACAGACCACCGGGGAGCTGTTTTTT
TRBD2	.	TRBV5-1	TRBJ2-1	CASSGPGLEDYNEQFF	TGCGCCAGCAGCGGACCGGGACTAGAGGACTACAATGAGCAGTTCTTC
.	.	TRBV15	TRBJ1-5	CATQEGSLRGQPQHF	TGTGCCACCCAGGAGGGGTCACTACGAGGGCAGCCCCAGCATTTT
TRBD2	.	TRBV12-3/TRBV12-4	TRBJ2-3	CASIPGTSDLADTQYF	TGTGCCAGCATCCCCGGGACTAGCGACTTGGCAGATACGCAGTATTTT
TRBD1	.	TRBV27	TRBJ1-2	CASSLKDRGFGGYTF	TGTGCCAGCAGTTTAAAGGACAGGGGGTTCGGCGGCTACACCTTC
TRBD2	.	TRBV5-4	TRBJ2-5	CASSLSLGTSGKETQYF	TGTGCCAGCAGCTTGAGCTTAGGGACTAGTGGAAAAGAGACCCAGTACTTC
.	once	TRBV3-1	TRBJ1-1	CASSREVVSNTEAFF	TGTGCCAGCAGCCGAGAGGTTGTCAGCAACACTGAAGCTTTCTTT
.	.	TRBV7-6	TRBJ2-1	CASSLPGSGNEQFF	TGTGCCAGCAGCTTACCGGGATCGGGTAATGAGCAGTTCTTC
.	.	TRBV20-1	TRBJ2-7	CSARDIKLRHSSSYEQYF	TGCAGTGCTAGAGATATTAAGTTGAGACACTCGAGCTCCTACGAGCAGTACTTC
.	.	TRBV9	TRBJ1-3	CASRGLSGNTIYF	TGTGCCAGCCGAGGACTCTCTGGAAACACCATATATTTT
TRBD2	.	TRBV27	TRBJ2-7	CASSPSTSGSYEQYF	TGTGCCAGCAGTCCATCGACTAGCGGTTCCTACGAGCAGTACTTC
.	.	TRBV5-6	TRBJ2-7	CASSLDPGTSYEQYF	TGTGCCAGCAGCTTGGACCCAGGGACTTCCTACGAGCAGTACTTC
.	.	TRBV13	TRBJ1-2	CASSSPLGHYGYTF	TGTGCCAGCAGCTCACCTTTGGGACACTATGGCTACACCTTC
.	.	TRBV28	TRBJ1-2	CASSSGTVTGYTF	TGTGCCAGCAGTTCAGGGACGGTTACTGGCTACACCTTC
.	few	TRBV12-3/TRBV12-4	TRBJ2-7	CASSLGETYEQYF	TGTGCCAGCAGTTTAGGGGAAACCTACGAGCAGTACTTC
TRBD1	.	TRBV27	TRBJ1-1	CASRPGGINTEAFF	TGTGCCAGCAGACCAGGGGGCATTAACACTGAAGCTTTCTTT
TRBD1	.	TRBV4-1	TRBJ1-2	CASSQVMDREGSYGYTF	TGCGCCAGCAGCCAAGTCATGGACAGGGAAGGGAGTTATGGCTACACCTTC
.	.	TRBV20-1	TRBJ2-2	CSARAVGRSIGELFF	TGCAGTGCTAGAGCGGTAGGCAGGAGTATCGGGGAGCTGTTTTTT
TRBD1	.	TRBV20-1	TRBJ1-1	CSARDLDRDNTEAFF	TGCAGTGCTAGAGATTTAGACAGGGATAACACTGAAGCTTTCTTT
.	.	TRBV9	TRBJ2-1	CASSAIDSYNEQFF	TGTGCCAGCAGCGCCATCGACTCCTACAATGAGCAGTTCTTC
TRBD1	.	TRBV11-2	TRBJ2-7	CASRPNLGTGSYEQYF	TGTGCCAGCAGACCCAATCTCGGGACAGGGTCCTACGAGCAGTACTTC
TRBD2	.	TRBV9	TRBJ2-7	CASSLRGDFYEQYF	TGTGCCAGCAGCCTGCGGGGGGATTTCTACGAGCAGTACTTC
.	.	TRBV5-1	TRBJ2-5	CASSLSRLQETQYF	TGCGCCAGCAGCTTGAGCAGGTTGCAAGAGACCCAGTACTTC
.	.	TRBV6-5	TRBJ2-5	CASSYRQREQETQYF	TGTGCCAGCAGTTACCGCCAGAGGGAACAAGAGACCCAGTACTTC
.	.	TRBV28	TRBJ1-5	CASSHRAQYFNQPQHF	TGTGCCAGCAGTCACAGGGCCCAGTACTTCAATCAGCCCCAGCATTTT
TRBD2	.	TRBV7-9	TRBJ2-1	CASSLTSGGPYNEQFF	TGTGCCAGCAGCCTGACTAGCGGGGGCCCCTACAATGAGCAGTTCTTC
TRBD2	.	TRBV24-1	TRBJ2-1	CATSGVSGSSYNEQFF	TGTGCCACCAGTGGCGTCAGCGGGAGCTCCTACAATGAGCAGTTCTTC
.	.	TRBV6-5	TRBJ1-1	CASSSNVNTEAFF	TGTGCCAGCAGTTCCAATGTGAACACTGAAGCTTTCTTT
.	once	TRBV7-6	TRBJ2-5	CASRGPGETQYF	TGTGCCAGCAGGGGACCCGGGGAGACCCAGTACTTC
.	.	TRBV7-6	TRBJ2-5	CASSPSEGTGETQYF	TGTGCCAGCAGCCCTAGCGAGGGGACGGGGGAGACCCAGTACTTC
.	.	TRBV19	TRBJ1-4	CASSAGGAEKLFF	TGTGCCAGTAGTGCGGGGGGCGCGGAAAAACTGTTTTTT
.	.	TRBV5-1	TRBJ2-3	CASSPGDFTDTQYF	TGCGCCAGCAGCCCCGGGGACTTCACAGATACGCAGTATTTT
.	.	TRBV29-1	TRBJ2-3	CSVVTSTDTQYF	TGCAGCGTTGTGACCAGCACAGATACGCAGTATTTT
.	.	TRBV30	TRBJ2-5	CAWGFGRQYF	TGTGCCTGGGGGTTCGGCAGGCAGTACTTC
.	.	TRBV24-1	TRBJ1-5	CATSDRVSNQPQHF	TGTGCCACCAGTGACAGGGTGAGCAATCAGCCCCAGCATTTT
.	.	TRBV24-1	TRBJ2-3	CATSDLGTQYF	TGTGCCACCAGTGATTTGGGTACGCAGTATTTT